This is a list of T cell receptor beta chains from one sample in a study of cytomegalovirus exposure and HLA in healthy donors. This table comes from immunoSEQ multiplex PCR, and its TCRdb copy is limited to in-frame clones, with some not included. Of approximately 110,000 clones detected, under 80% appear once; the ten largest clones hold about 13%. Source material: PBMCs. The receptor source for this set is a woman aged 60-75 years in good health and CMV-seropositive. Each CDR3 is given with its conserved first and last residue. The order of the fields is J gene, D gene, clone size, V gene, CDR3 DNA, CDR3 protein. A D gene is named only where the DNA matches it firmly. The size of a clone is reported for some rows only, either as once, few or many, or as a class for expanded clones.

>TRBJ1-5|-|-|TRBV18
TGTGCCAGCTCCCGGGGTGGCAATCAGCCCCAGCATTTT
CASSRGGNQPQHF
>TRBJ2-1|TRBD1|-|TRBV6-4
TGTGCCAGCAGTGAGGACAGGGGCCCTTACAATGAGCAGTTCTTC
CASSEDRGPYNEQFF
>TRBJ1-5|TRBD1|-|TRBV7-9
TGTGCCAGCAGTCAACAGGGGGCGGGACAGCCCCAGCATTTT
CASSQQGAGQPQHF
>TRBJ1-1|-|-|TRBV23-1
TGCGCCAGCAGTCTCCTTGGGGGCAGGCCCACTGAAGCTTTCTTT
CASSLLGGRPTEAFF
>TRBJ1-3|-|once|TRBV7-2
TGTGCCAGCAGCCATCCCTCTGGAAACACCATATATTTT
CASSHPSGNTIYF
>TRBJ2-1|TRBD2|-|TRBV6-1
TGTGCCAGCCTTAGCGGGAGCTCCTACAATGAGCAGTTCTTC
CASLSGSSYNEQFF
>TRBJ1-1|-|once|TRBV9
TGTGCCAGCAGCGTAGTTTCAGGGGTGACTGAAGCTTTCTTT
CASSVVSGVTEAFF
>TRBJ2-7|TRBD2|-|TRBV7-9
TGTGCCAGCAGCCCCCCCGGAGCGGGAGGGTTTTACGAGCAGTACTTC
CASSPPGAGGFYEQYF
>TRBJ2-7|TRBD2|-|TRBV4-1
TGCGCCAGCAGCTCCCTAGCGGGTACCTACGAGCAGTACTTC
CASSSLAGTYEQYF
>TRBJ1-1|TRBD1|few|TRBV27
TGTGCCACCAACACCCAGGGGGCGTGGACTGAAGCTTTCTTT
CATNTQGAWTEAFF
>TRBJ2-1|-|-|TRBV18
TGTGCCAGCTCACCCGGGCTTAGCGACAATGAGCAGTTCTTC
CASSPGLSDNEQFF
>TRBJ2-3|TRBD2|-|TRBV19
TGTGCCAGTACCAGGACTAGCGGGGCTAGCACAGATACGCAGTATTTT
CASTRTSGASTDTQYF
>TRBJ1-3|-|-|TRBV2
TGTGCCAGCAGTCAGGGGCCTGGAAACACCATATATTTT
CASSQGPGNTIYF
>TRBJ1-2|TRBD1|few|TRBV5-4
TGTGCCAGCAGCAAAGGACAGGGTAACTATGGCTACACCTTC
CASSKGQGNYGYTF
>TRBJ1-6|-|-|TRBV6-1
TGTGCCAGCAGTGAAGACAGCTATGATAATTCACCCCTCCACTTT
CASSEDSYDNSPLHF
>TRBJ2-7|TRBD1|-|TRBV9
TGTGCCAGCAGCTCCCGGGACAGGTGGGAGCAGTACTTC
CASSSRDRWEQYF
>TRBJ2-1|-|-|TRBV5-1
TGCGCCAGCAGCTTGGGCGGATGGGACACGGACCAGTTCTTC
CASSLGGWDTDQFF
>TRBJ2-7|-|-|TRBV19
TGTGCCAGTAGTAACCAGGGAGGAGGGTTTCGCGAGCAGTACTTC
CASSNQGGGFREQYF
>TRBJ1-2|-|-|TRBV6-5
TGTGCCAGCAGCTCAGGGGTATATGGCTACACCTTC
CASSSGVYGYTF
>TRBJ1-2|-|few|TRBV19
TGTGCCAGTAGTAGGCAGGGGAATGGCTACACCTTC
CASSRQGNGYTF
>TRBJ1-6|TRBD1|-|TRBV5-1
TGCGCCAGCAGCCGGGACAGAGCCCTTAATTCACCCCTCCACTTT
CASSRDRALNSPLHF
>TRBJ2-3|TRBD2|once|TRBV9
TGTGCCAGCAGCGTAGATCAGCGGGAGTTAGATACGCAGTATTTT
CASSVDQRELDTQYF
>TRBJ1-1|-|-|TRBV6-5
TGTGCCAGCACTCCCGCGGGGGGGGGAAGGACTGAAGCTTTCTTT
CASTPAGGGRTEAFF
>TRBJ2-3|-|-|TRBV5-4
TGTGCCAGCAGACCCAGGGGCCCCATTAGCACAGATACGCAGTATTTT
CASRPRGPISTDTQYF
>TRBJ1-3|-|-|TRBV7-6
TGTGCCAGCAGCCCCCTAGCCCGCACAGGGGGAAACACCATATATTTT
CASSPLARTGGNTIYF
>TRBJ2-7|-|-|TRBV7-2
TGTGCCAGCAGCTCGGTGGAGTCCTACGAGCAGTACTTC
CASSSVESYEQYF
>TRBJ2-5|TRBD1|-|TRBV27
TGTGCCAGCAGTTTGGGTAGGGGGCGTGAAGAGACCCAGTACTTC
CASSLGRGREETQYF
>TRBJ2-3|-|once|TRBV9
TGTGCCAGCAGCGTAGGAGCAGGATCTGTTACGCAGTATTTT
CASSVGAGSVTQYF
>TRBJ2-1|-|-|TRBV5-1
TGCGCCAGCAGCTTGACGGGGAATTCCAACAATGAGCAGTTCTTC
CASSLTGNSNNEQFF
>TRBJ2-1|-|-|TRBV4-3
TGCGCCAGCAGCCAAGTGGAGGTTAATGAGCAGTTCTTC
CASSQVEVNEQFF
>TRBJ2-7|-|-|TRBV29-1
TGCAGCGTTAGTGCAAGCCCTGTGGACGAGCAGTACTTC
CSVSASPVDEQYF
>TRBJ1-6|-|-|TRBV18
TGTGCCAGCTCACCGGGGAGCAATTCACCCCTCCACTTT
CASSPGSNSPLHF
>TRBJ2-3|-|few|TRBV29-1
TGCAGCGTTGTAGCCCAGGGGTCGCAGTATTTT
CSVVAQGSQYF
>TRBJ1-1|-|-|TRBV2
TGTGCCAGCAGTGGGCCGAGCAGGGTGAACACTGAAGCTTTCTTT
CASSGPSRVNTEAFF
>TRBJ2-7|TRBD2|-|TRBV5-1
TGCGCCAGCAGCGGGGGTGGGGCGGGGGGCTACGAGCAGTACTTC
CASSGGGAGGYEQYF
>TRBJ1-2|-|-|TRBV5-4
TGTGCCAGCAGCGGGGCTCAAACACGAGGCTACACCTTC
CASSGAQTRGYTF
>TRBJ1-4|TRBD1|-|TRBV7-9
TGTGCCAGCAGCGTAGGACAGGGTCTGACTAATGAAAAACTGTTTTTT
CASSVGQGLTNEKLFF
>TRBJ1-2|TRBD1|-|TRBV7-2
TGTGCCAGCAGCCCCAGCGGGACAGGGTTGTATGGCTACACCTTC
CASSPSGTGLYGYTF
>TRBJ1-5|TRBD1|-|TRBV19
TGTGCCAGTAAAGACAGGGGGTACAATCAGCCCCAGCATTTT
CASKDRGYNQPQHF
>TRBJ1-2|-|-|TRBV5-5
TGTGCCAGCAGCCTCGGCGGCTTCTATGGCTACACCTTC
CASSLGGFYGYTF
>TRBJ1-5|TRBD1|-|TRBV19
TGTGCCAGTAGCGGTTTGGCAGGGGGGTTTGGCAATCAGCCCCAGCATTTT
CASSGLAGGFGNQPQHF
>TRBJ1-2|-|-|TRBV19
TGTGCCAGTGGCCACTTTGGGGGCGCCGACTATGGCTACACCTTC
CASGHFGGADYGYTF
>TRBJ1-4|TRBD1|-|TRBV18
TGTGCCAGCTCACCAGACGGGACAGCCTCAACTAATGAAAAACTGTTTTTT
CASSPDGTASTNEKLFF
>TRBJ1-2|TRBD1|-|TRBV7-2
TGTGCCAGCAGCAAAGGGACAGGGGGTGGCTACACCTTC
CASSKGTGGGYTF
>TRBJ2-1|-|-|TRBV7-9
TGTGCCAGCAGCTTAGAGAGCGGACTTTACAATGAGCAGTTCTTC
CASSLESGLYNEQFF
>TRBJ1-6|TRBD1|-|TRBV19
TGTGCCAGTAGTTCAAGCCGGGACAGCTATAATTCACCCCTCCACTTT
CASSSSRDSYNSPLHF
>TRBJ1-4|-|few|TRBV7-2
TGTGCCAGCAGCTTAAGGGGGTTTGCAACTAATGAAAAACTGTTTTTT
CASSLRGFATNEKLFF
>TRBJ2-2|TRBD2|once|TRBV7-9
TGTGCCAGCAGCTTAGCGCTAGCGGGAGGGGAGCTGTTTTTT
CASSLALAGGELFF
>TRBJ1-2|-|-|TRBV27
TGTGCCAGCAGTTTTGGGCAGGGCGACTACACCTTC
CASSFGQGDYTF
>TRBJ2-5|TRBD1|-|TRBV5-1
TGCGCCAGCAGCGCAACCGGGACAGCCAACCAAGAGACCCAGTACTTC
CASSATGTANQETQYF
>TRBJ1-5|-|-|TRBV7-2
TGTGCCAGCAGCCCCACGGGGGTTGGCCGATATCAGCCCCAGCATTTT
CASSPTGVGRYQPQHF
>TRBJ2-1|TRBD1|-|TRBV4-2
TGTGCCAGCAGCCAAGTTTTCCAGGGGGAATGGAATGAGCAGTTCTTC
CASSQVFQGEWNEQFF
>TRBJ2-2|-|-|TRBV4-2
TGTGCCAGCAGCCAAGGGACACCTAACACCGGGGAGCTGTTTTTT
CASSQGTPNTGELFF
>TRBJ2-3|TRBD2|-|TRBV7-9
TGTGCCAGCAGCGGGGGGGGAGGACGGGATACGCAGTATTTT
CASSGGGGRDTQYF
>TRBJ1-6|TRBD1|-|TRBV9
TGTGCCAGCAGCGAGGGGTTCCCGGGACAGGGATATTCACCCCTCCACTTT
CASSEGFPGQGYSPLHF
>TRBJ1-4|-|few|TRBV2
TGTGCCAGCAGTGTGGCGGAGAGAGAAAAACTGTTTTTT
CASSVAEREKLFF
>TRBJ1-5|-|-|TRBV5-1
TGCGCCAGCAGCTTGGTTCCCTCGACGGGTCAGCCCCAGCATTTT
CASSLVPSTGQPQHF
>TRBJ1-1|TRBD1|-|TRBV5-1
TGCGCCAGCAGCCAGGACAGGGGAGTCACTGAAGCTTTCTTT
CASSQDRGVTEAFF
>TRBJ2-7|TRBD2|-|TRBV6-1
TGTGCCAGCAGTGAATTAGGACTAGCGCGAGGTTACGAGCAGTACTTC
CASSELGLARGYEQYF
>TRBJ2-3|TRBD2|-|TRBV25-1
TGTGCCAGCAGTGATATAGCGGGGGGGCCTTATGGCACAGATACGCAGTATTTT
CASSDIAGGPYGTDTQYF